The source of this T cell receptor beta chain is a study of cytomegalovirus exposure and HLA in healthy donors listed by TCRdb under 2017. Looking at the study overall: In an earlier analysis of under 750 of the donors, roughly 300 Gb of sequence data and 117 million unique TCR beta sequences from some 170 million T cells were reported. Around 320 gigabases of sequencing data and some 85 million unique TCR sequences were included in an early release covering about 700 HLA-typed donors. Among the roughly 410 genotyped donors, about 85% belonged to the genetic ancestry cluster associated with self-reported Caucasian donors. The study aimed to test whether cataloging public T cell receptors could reveal signatures of past pathogen exposure. The study profiled the T cell repertoires of 500 to 800 subjects by immunosequencing and related them to cytomegalovirus serostatus. In addition to the first cohort of 650 to 750 subjects, a separate validation cohort of about 120 different subjects was used. The study combined high-throughput TCR immunosequencing, statistical association of individual TCRs with disease status, and machine learning to predict cytomegalovirus infection status. To study patterns of TCR occurrence, a later analysis re-analyzed previously published TCR beta repertoires from 666 donors and added high-resolution HLA genotyping. In the later analysis, no new phenotypic data were used to find candidate immune exposures; instead, reliance was placed on TCR beta sequences and their occurrence across donors. In an earlier analysis of roughly 580 of the donors, high-throughput TCR beta sequencing was used to judge whether each TCR beta V gene segment behaved as functional or pseudogenic. Alongside the repertoire data, information on donor age, sex, ethnicity and CMV serostatus was compiled. A later genetic analysis took genome-wide SNP genotypes for about 60% of the roughly 670 donors and used that subset as a discovery cohort. Every repertoire in the discovery cohort had been generated on one and the same sequencing platform. Both class I and class II loci were covered by HLA typing, at four-digit resolution. Typing coverage varied by locus: roughly 620-640 donors for A, B, C, DRB1 and DQB1; approximately 500 for DQA1; more than 600 for DPA1; roughly 470 for DPB1. Several DR-DQ haplotypes were handled as single units for association and clustering, since linkage in the cohort was strong. On average, 235,054 unique TCR beta nucleotide sequences were sequenced per donor among a few hundred genotyped donors of the cohort, with 15% to 20% of those sequences being non-productive.

Overall study results and their limits: While some public TCRs were present in many individuals, most TCR sequences turned up only very rarely across donors. In both the original and validation cohorts, the classifier was reported to diagnose cytomegalovirus status with high specificity and sensitivity. Sequencing depth was assumed to be roughly uniform across donors in the presence/absence analyses, though that assumption may not hold. The cohort was sequenced for TCR beta chains only, and without alpha or paired-chain data the features that could be detected were limited. In vitro tests confirmed that three of the cytomegalovirus-associated TCR beta chains recognize cytomegalovirus antigens. Specific HLA alleles were associated with over 15,000 TCR beta sequences at a false discovery rate of 0.05 in a later analysis. According to a later analysis, TCR association rates differed among HLA loci, with DRB1 alleles showing the most associated TCRs and HLA-C alleles showing the fewest. According to the authors, the approach could potentially be generalized to other disease states and immunological phenotypes. When HLA alleles, especially DR and DQ, strongly co-occurred, TCR associations were difficult to assign to individual alleles. A later analysis found that most CMV-associated TCR beta chains appeared HLA-restricted, with HLA associations seemingly driven largely by CMV exposure. The earlier analysis of 450 to 700 of the donors excluded 15 to 20 rarely observed V segments, including chromosome 9 orphons, because counts were too low. An association between a missense DCLRE1C variant and V-gene and J-gene trimming of TCR beta chains was found in a later genetic analysis and replicated in an independent cohort. A total of fewer than 200 TCR beta chains were listed by the study as associated with cytomegalovirus. HLA typing was unavailable for some donors at each locus, so association tests used only the typed subset. The only immune exposure information available for the cohort was CMV serostatus. In an earlier analysis of under 600 of the donors, most TCR beta V segments were observed in productive rearrangements about 90% or about 30% of the time, broadly matching IMGT annotations. A later analysis found that HLA-associated TCR beta chains were more clonally expanded and had lower generation probabilities than equally common non-associated chains. Linkage disequilibrium might explain the correlated functional status among segregating V segments, but an unknown experimental factor could not be ruled out. A cluster of highly shared sequence variants was judged likely to represent a technical artifact of the sequencing pipeline. Compared with the approximately 720-donor mean, donors in an Asian-associated ancestry cluster had fewer N-insertions in productive TCRs, according to a later genetic analysis. A further reported finding was that TCR beta sequences accurately predicted the HLA-A and HLA-B alleles for most subjects in the first cohort. Several of the top co-occurrence clusters appeared to be linked to parvovirus B19, influenza, CMV and Epstein-Barr virus, according to a later analysis.

The cohort was made up of about 670 healthy bone marrow donors. All cohort members were sampled while nominally healthy, although unrecorded immune exposures were likely present. The donor tested CMV seropositive, placing the donor among the 250 to 350 seropositive members of the cohort. A peripheral blood sample was provided by each donor, and peripheral blood mononuclear cells were used for TCR beta sequencing. The Qiagen DNeasy Blood Extraction Kit was used to extract genomic DNA from the blood cell samples. This clone was recorded a few times. Its antigen is not yet known. No much larger clonotype is one base removed from it; base qualities were not supplied. Libraries came from the immunoSEQ multiplex PCR assay. A mixture of 60 forward primers for TCR Vbeta segments and 13 reverse primers for TCR Jbeta segments was used in the multiplex PCR. Amplification of the CDR3 region of rearranged TCR beta genes was performed with a multiplex PCR assay on genomic DNA. The amplified TCR beta libraries were sequenced on the Illumina HiSeq System as 87-base-pair reads. Per the source publication's procedure: A later analysis counted 65 million to 90 million unique TCR beta chains across the 600 to 850 repertoires, and around 9.9 million of these chains were shared by at least two donors. A nearest-neighbor algorithm error-corrected the raw reads and collapsed the reads into unique sequences, merging closely related sequences to remove PCR and sequencing errors. CDR3 sequences were aligned to IMGT reference sequences to assign V, D and J gene segments. For a sequence to be retained, a match of at least six nucleotides was required to both a V gene segment and a J gene segment. Rearrangements were called productive when the CDR3 lacked stop codons and stayed in frame with V and J; all others were non-productive. Following IMGT convention, CDR3 was defined as the stretch from the second conserved V-encoded cysteine up to the conserved J-encoded phenylalanine. In an earlier analysis of roughly 580 of the donors, sequences lacking an unambiguous match to a single V gene segment were excluded. An earlier analysis of a few hundred of the donors classified V segments as functional when productive rearrangements were above 56.7% and as segregating when the standard deviation between donors was above 5%. To diagnose cytomegalovirus status from the catalog of TCR beta chain sequences, a statistical classification framework was built. A later analysis assigned V and J genes by comparing TCR nucleotide sequences with IMGT/GENE-DB human TR gene sequences. The TCRdist pipeline was used in a later analysis to assign CDR3 sequences and most-parsimonious VDJ recombination scenarios. In a later analysis, each TCR beta chain was defined by its CDR3 amino acid sequence together with its V-gene family, and reads lacking a unique V-gene family were excluded. To address suspected cross-contamination and a sequencing artifact, a later analysis removed 592 highly shared, low-generation-probability nucleotide sequences. For each public chain, a later analysis derived a clonal expansion index from normalized ranks of inferred template counts within each repertoire. In a later analysis, generation probabilities were computed with a VDJ recombination model fitted to out-of-frame rearrangements, and the resulting probabilities were checked against IGoR. Hypergeometric tests were used in a later analysis to score TCR-TCR, TCR-HLA and TCR-CMV co-occurrence, with a repertoire-size bias correction applied to the TCR pairs. A later analysis estimated false discovery rates by permuting HLA or CMV assignments 20 times. In a later analysis, co-occurring TCRs were grouped using DBSCAN, with TCRdist sequence similarity added in when clustering inside HLA-allele-positive subsets. For co-occurrence clustering, repertoires with fewer than 30,000 or more than 120,000 public chains were excluded, along with 5 or 6 repertoires with anomalous nucleotide sharing. As stored in TCRdb, this immuneACCESS dataset retains in-frame rearrangements with V and J assigned. A fraction of the clones does not appear; measured against another copy, unresolved V genes explain less than half of the discrepancy, and the remainder lacks a known reason. V, J and clone size were drawn from that table, and D and trimming were deduced from the DNA. The sample has 110,000 to 150,000 clones on record, around three quarters of them singletons. The ten largest clones capture 2.4% of the sample.

The sample was PBMCs. This sequence was found in a woman younger than 35 in good health and CMV-seropositive.

The sequenced DNA: TGTGCCAGTAGTATCAGAAGGGGTGGATCGGAGACCCAGTACTTC. Translated, it reads CASSIRRGGSETQYF. The chain couples TRBV19 to TRBJ2-5; TRBD1 might be the D gene, on 5 matching bases. CDR1 and CDR2 (LNHDA, SQIVND) derive from the germline V gene (reference sequence). Cut back by 3 bases and 5 bases, the V and J ends lie 16 bases apart. The CDR3 runs 15 amino acids, cysteine and phenylalanine included. Only the CDR3 portion is preserved as DNA: 45 bases, with reading frame beginning at the first base. Beyond the CDR3, the reference TRBV19 and TRBJ2-5 genes provide the residues; the full variable domain reads: DGGITQSPKYLFRKEGQNVTLSCEQNLNHDAMYWYRQDPGQGLRLIYYSQIVNDFQKGDIAEGYSVSREKKESFPLTVTSAQKNPTAFYLCASSIRRGGSETQYFGPGTRLLVL.